Below, 18 T cell receptor beta chains from the same sample are listed, as sequenced in a study of glioma-infiltrating T cells after dendritic cell vaccination. Using immunoSEQ multiplex PCR, the repertoire was profiled, and TCRdb retains in-frame clones only, with some absent. The sample lists roughly 60,000 clones, more than 75% occurring once. Time point described: after dendritic cell vaccination, including at tumor progression/relapse. The sequencing here drew on blood, taken after dendritic cell vaccination. These receptors originate from a human donor with glioblastoma.

This rearrangement joins TRBV6-1 to TRBJ1-2; TRBD1 is a possible D gene (6 bases). Between the trimmed V and J ends, which lost 3 bases and 7 bases, there was a span of 12 bases. Germline V gene data show CDR1 as MNHNS and CDR2 as SASEGT. This CDR3 comprises 13 residues. The CDR3 nucleotides read TGTGCCAGCAGTGACGGGGGGCTGAGTGGCTACACCTTC. It encodes CASSDGGLSGYTF.

The chain combines TRBV27 with TRBJ2-7; a possible D gene is TRBD2 (5 bases). The germline V and J ends were trimmed by 8 bases and 3 bases, with 14 bases remaining between them. CDR3 length: 13 amino acids. Germline-derived CDR1 and CDR2 are MNHEY and SMNVEV (reference sequence). CDR3 loop: CASSERDNYEQYF. CDR3 DNA: TGTGCCAGCTCCGAGAGGGATAACTACGAGCAGTACTTC.

The chain employs TRBV10-3 and TRBJ1-1, with TRBD1 as a possible D gene (5 bases). V shed 3 bases and J shed 6 bases, with 17 bases lying between them. From germline, CDR1 is ENHRY and CDR2 SYGVKD. The CDR3 consists of 15 residues. CDR3 protein: CAISDRSRGEAEAFF. In DNA form, the CDR3 reads TGTGCCATCAGTGACCGTTCTCGGGGGGAGGCTGAAGCTTTCTTT.

As for this clone: The sample holds other DNA sequences that translate to the same CDR3. The rearrangement uses TRBV2 and TRBJ1-2, with D unresolved. The CDR3 has 13 residues. In germline, CDR1 is SNHLY, CDR2 FYNNEI. Trimming pared 2 bases from V and 5 bases from J, leaving 9 bases between. The CDR3 nucleotides read TGTGCCAGCAGTGAAAGCGCCCGATATGGCTACACCTTC. The encoded protein is CASSESARYGYTF. Looking up the rest from reference TRBV2 and TRBJ1-2 gives the full variable domain: EPEVTQTPSHQVTQMGQEVILRCVPISNHLYFYWYRQILGQKVEFLVSFYNNEISEKSEIFDDQFSVERPDGSNFTLKIRSTKLEDSAMYFCASSESARYGYTFGSGTRLTVV.

This clone has a single count. It is likely a read error, because the conserved phenylalanine at the end of the CDR3 is missing. The DNA is omitted, as the CDR3 cannot be located on it reliably, and the CDR3 follows TCRdb's listing. V is TRBV10-1 and J is TRBJ1-4. The germline CDR1 and CDR2 sequences are WNHNN and SYGVQD (reference sequence). The CDR3 is 10 residues long, counting both termini. The CDR3 reads CASSDGRSRR.

The chain uses TRBV4-3 and TRBJ2-5; 12 bases are a match to TRBD1. The junction had 5 bases not matched to a gene; V was cut back by 4 bases and J by 5 bases. The length of the CDR3 is 15 residues. The germline CDR1 and CDR2 sequences are LGHNA and YSLEER. The CDR3 sequence: CASSPGTGGLETQYF. DNA of the CDR3: TGCGCCAGCAGCCCCGGGACAGGGGGCTTGGAGACCCAGTACTTC.

The chain carries TRBV6-5 and TRBJ2-1; D possibly corresponds to TRBD2 (7 bases). Trimming pared 8 bases from V and 7 bases from J, leaving 21 bases between. The germline gives CDR1 MNHEY, CDR2 SVGAGI. This CDR3 is 15 amino acids long. CDR3 DNA sequence: TGTGCCAGCCGTTCGGGCGGGGGCGGCTCTAATGAGCAGTTCTTC. This gives the protein CASRSGGGGSNEQFF.

This rearrangement joins TRBV11-2 to TRBJ1-2; D not resolved. Trimming cost V 4 bases and J 8 bases, with 14 bases left between them. The germline gives CDR1 SGHAT, CDR2 FQNNGV. CDR3 size: 13 residues. The CDR3 coding sequence is TGTGCCAGCAGCTCCCCCCGAGGGCTGGGCTACACCTTC. It yields the protein CASSSPRGLGYTF. The full variable domain, with the rest looked up from reference TRBV11-2 and TRBJ1-2, is EAGVAQSPRYKIIEKRQSVAFWCNPISGHATLYWYQQILGQGPKLLIQFQNNGVVDDSQLPKDRFSAERLKGVDSTLKIQPAKLEDSAVYLCASSSPRGLGYTFGSGTRLTVV.

This chain uses TRBV5-1 with TRBJ2-7, with D tentatively TRBD1 (6 bases). CDR1 SGHRS and CDR2 YFSETQ come from the germline V gene. With 0 bases removed from V and 5 bases from J, the gap between germline ends came to 12 bases. CDR3 length equals 14 residues. CDR3 sequence: CASSLDGQIDEQYF. CDR3 nucleotide sequence: TGCGCCAGCAGCTTGGACGGACAGATAGACGAGCAGTACTTC.

The CDR3 DNA reads as TGTGCCTGGGACAGGGGGATTGGAAACACCATATATTTT. Amino acids: CAWDRGIGNTIYF. The chain has TRBV30 and TRBJ1-3; 9 nucleotides agree with TRBD1. The junction had 2 bases not matched to a gene; V was cut back by 5 bases and J by 3 bases. The CDR3 consists of 13 residues. Germline CDR1 is GTSNPN and CDR2 is SVGIG (reference sequence).

The rearrangement joins TRBV2 to TRBJ2-2; 8 bases fit TRBD2. The CDR3 extends over 16 amino acids. Germline loops: CDR1 SNHLY, CDR2 FYNNEI. V lost 7 bases, J lost 7 bases, and 14 bases stayed unmatched. The CDR3 spells CASNPPGGGRIGELFF. The CDR3 DNA reads TGTGCCAGCAACCCCCCGGGGGGCGGGAGGATCGGGGAGCTGTTTTTT.

The rearrangement uses TRBV6-1 and TRBJ1-2; TRBD1 matches 8 bases. This CDR3 is built from 15 residues. The trim removed 5 bases at V and 4 bases at J, leaving 9 bases unmatched. CDR1 is MNHNS, CDR2 SASEGT, per germline. The CDR3, as DNA: TGTGCCAGCAGTTCCGGACAGGGCCTAGCCTATGGCTACACCTTC. Translated: CASSSGQGLAYGYTF.

This chain uses TRBV11-3 with TRBJ2-1; 7 bases are a match to TRBD2. V was clipped by 5 bases and J by 6 bases; unmatched bases: 10. This CDR3 comprises 15 residues. Germline assignment: CDR1 SGHNT and CDR2 YENEEA. CDR3 bases: TGTGCCAGCAGCCTAGGACTAGACAGACTCAATGAGCAGTTCTTC. Its translation is CASSLGLDRLNEQFF.

V gene TRBV2 combines with J gene TRBJ2-2, with D possibly being TRBD1 (5 bases). Between the trimmed V and J ends, which lost 7 bases and 3 bases, there was a span of 9 bases. The germline CDR1 and CDR2 sequences are SNHLY and FYNNEI. This CDR3 region has 13 residues. This CDR3 is CASTRQHTGELFF. CDR3 coding DNA: TGTGCCAGCACAAGACAGCACACCGGGGAGCTGTTTTTT.

Here the CDR3 reads CASRSTGVSTEAFF. In DNA form, the CDR3 reads TGTGCCAGCAGGTCGACAGGGGTGAGCACTGAAGCTTTCTTT. The V call is TRBV6-5, the J call TRBJ1-1, with TRBD1 matching 8 bases. The junction had 7 bases not matched to a gene; V was cut back by 6 bases and J by 4 bases. Germline CDR1 and CDR2: MNHEY and SVGAGI. The CDR3 has 14 residues.

V usage is TRBV9 and J usage is TRBJ1-2, with D uncertain. In germline, CDR1 is SGDLS, CDR2 YYNGEE. With 4 bases removed from V and 0 bases from J, the gap between germline ends came to 7 bases. This CDR3 spans 13 amino acids. The CDR3 is CASSSTTNYGYTF. For the CDR3, the DNA is TGTGCCAGCAGCTCGACAACTAACTATGGCTACACCTTC.

The V gene is TRBV19, the J gene TRBJ2-7, with D maybe TRBD1 (5 bases). Trimming removed 4 bases from V and 2 bases from J, with 15 bases in between. This CDR3 region has 15 residues. The germline V gene encodes CDR1 LNHDA and CDR2 SQIVND (reference sequence). The CDR3 reads CASSTALDTTYEQYF. The CDR3 DNA is TGTGCCAGTAGTACGGCCTTGGACACTACCTACGAGCAGTACTTC.

The J gene is TRBJ2-2, the V gene TRBV6-5, with D unclear. V was shortened by 6 bases and J by 4 bases, with 9 bases between the two germline ends. This CDR3 has 13 residues. In germline, CDR1 is MNHEY, CDR2 SVGAGI. The CDR3 is CASRETTTGELFF. CDR3 DNA: TGTGCCAGCAGAGAGACAACCACCGGGGAGCTGTTTTTT.